Given below is one TCR beta chain in context. From germline, CDR1 is SGDLS and CDR2 YYNGEE. The CDR3 has 14 amino acids. Trimming at V came to 5 bases and at J to 1 base, leaving 3 bases not matched to a gene. Methods used by the authors: Reference gene primer amplification yielded estimated nucleated cell counts. Here immunoSEQ multiplex PCR was the method, and the copy in TCRdb shows in-frame clones only, minus some. That table gives V, J and clone size, and the DNA gave D and trimming. The repertoire consists of fewer than 300,000 clones, with over 70% occurring once and the leading ten covering approximately 5.3%. The source of the sample is a study of blood T cell repertoires in COVID-19. Whole-study context: COVID-19 samples collected from the United States, Italy and Spain covered acute and convalescent phases. The cDNA or gDNA used as material had been derived from T cells, B-cell-depleted T cells, or PBMCs.

The sequencing sample was made of peripheral blood. The receptor was isolated from a man older than 75 with acute or convalescent COVID-19. This rearrangement joins TRBV9 to TRBJ1-2; 9 bases map to TRBD1. CDR3 residues: CASRRTGDNYGYTF. The CDR3, as DNA: TGTGCCAGCAGGAGGACAGGGGATAACTATGGCTACACCTTC.